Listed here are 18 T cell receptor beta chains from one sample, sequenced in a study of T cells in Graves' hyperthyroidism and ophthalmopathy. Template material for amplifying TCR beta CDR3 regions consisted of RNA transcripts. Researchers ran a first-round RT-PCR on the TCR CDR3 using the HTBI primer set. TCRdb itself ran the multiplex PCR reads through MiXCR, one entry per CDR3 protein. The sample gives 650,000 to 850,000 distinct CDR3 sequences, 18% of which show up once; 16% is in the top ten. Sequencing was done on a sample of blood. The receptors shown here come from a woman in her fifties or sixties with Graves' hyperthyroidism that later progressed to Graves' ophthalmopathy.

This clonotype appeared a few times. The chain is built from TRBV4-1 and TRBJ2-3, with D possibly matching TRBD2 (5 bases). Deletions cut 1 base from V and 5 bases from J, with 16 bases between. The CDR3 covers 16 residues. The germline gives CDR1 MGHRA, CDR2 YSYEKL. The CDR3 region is CASSQAPLAPLDTQYF. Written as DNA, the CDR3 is TGCGCCAGCAGCCAAGCCCCGCTAGCCCCGTTAGATACGCAGTATTTT.

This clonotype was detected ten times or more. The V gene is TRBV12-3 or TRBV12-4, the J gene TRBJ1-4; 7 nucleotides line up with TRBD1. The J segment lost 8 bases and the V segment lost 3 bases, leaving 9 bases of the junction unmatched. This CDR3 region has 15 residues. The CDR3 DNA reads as TGTGCCAGCAGTTTTTCGGGAGGGGGCGGGGAAAAACTGTTTTTT. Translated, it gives CASSFSGGGGEKLFF.

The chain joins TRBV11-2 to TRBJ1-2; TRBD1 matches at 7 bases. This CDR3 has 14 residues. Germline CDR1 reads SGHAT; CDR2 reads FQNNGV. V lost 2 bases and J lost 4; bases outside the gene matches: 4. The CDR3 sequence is CASSLTGQAYGYTF. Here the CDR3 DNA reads TGTGCCAGCAGCTTAACCGGACAGGCCTATGGCTACACCTTC. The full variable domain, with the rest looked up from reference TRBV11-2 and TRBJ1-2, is EAGVAQSPRYKIIEKRQSVAFWCNPISGHATLYWYQQILGQGPKLLIQFQNNGVVDDSQLPKDRFSAERLKGVDSTLKIQPAKLEDSAVYLCASSLTGQAYGYTFGSGTRLTVV.

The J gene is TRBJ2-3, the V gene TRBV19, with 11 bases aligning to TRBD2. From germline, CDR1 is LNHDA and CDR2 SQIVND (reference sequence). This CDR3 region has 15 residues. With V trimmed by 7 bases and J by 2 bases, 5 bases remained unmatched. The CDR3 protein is CASNSLAGVTDTQYF. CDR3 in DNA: TGTGCCAGTAACTCACTAGCGGGAGTCACAGATACGCAGTATTTT.

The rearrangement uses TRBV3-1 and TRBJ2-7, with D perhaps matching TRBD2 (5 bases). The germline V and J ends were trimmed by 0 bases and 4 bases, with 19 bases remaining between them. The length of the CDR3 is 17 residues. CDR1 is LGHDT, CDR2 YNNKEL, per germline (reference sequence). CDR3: CASSQDGLGEGAYEQYF. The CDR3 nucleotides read TGTGCCAGCAGCCAAGATGGGTTGGGTGAGGGCGCGTACGAGCAGTACTTC.

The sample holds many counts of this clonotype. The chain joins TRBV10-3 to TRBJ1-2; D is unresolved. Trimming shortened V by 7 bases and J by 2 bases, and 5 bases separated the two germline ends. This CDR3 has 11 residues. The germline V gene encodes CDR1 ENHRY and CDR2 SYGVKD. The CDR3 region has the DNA TGTGCCATCACTGAAAACTATGGCTACACCTTC. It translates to CAITENYGYTF.

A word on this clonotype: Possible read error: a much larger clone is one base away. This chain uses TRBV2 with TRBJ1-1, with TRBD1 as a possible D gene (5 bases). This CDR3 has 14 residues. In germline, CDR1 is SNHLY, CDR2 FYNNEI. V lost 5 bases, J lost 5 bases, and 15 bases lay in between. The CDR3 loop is CASSKLGGMTEAFF. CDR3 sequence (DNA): TGTGCCAGCAGTAAACTCGGGGGGATGACTGAAGCTTTCTTT.

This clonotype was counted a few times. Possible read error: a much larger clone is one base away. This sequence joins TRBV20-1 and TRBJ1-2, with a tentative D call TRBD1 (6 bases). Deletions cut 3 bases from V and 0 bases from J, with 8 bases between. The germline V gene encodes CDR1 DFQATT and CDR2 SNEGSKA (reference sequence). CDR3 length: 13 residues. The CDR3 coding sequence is TGCAGTGCTAGGCCAGGGGCTAACTATGGCTACACCTTC. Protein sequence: CSARPGANYGYTF.

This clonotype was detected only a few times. The CDR3 reads CAISDRTLYEQYF. The CDR3 nucleotides read TGTGCCATCAGTGACAGGACCCTCTACGAGCAGTACTTC. J is TRBJ2-7 and V is TRBV10-3; D not certain. This CDR3 has 13 amino acids. Germline V CDR1 and CDR2: ENHRY, SYGVKD. Deletions cut 3 bases from V and 3 bases from J, with 9 bases between.

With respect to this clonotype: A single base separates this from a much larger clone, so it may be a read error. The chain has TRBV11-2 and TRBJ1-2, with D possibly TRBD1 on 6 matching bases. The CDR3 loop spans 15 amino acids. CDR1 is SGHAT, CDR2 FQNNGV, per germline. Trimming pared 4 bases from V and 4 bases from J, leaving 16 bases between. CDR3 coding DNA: TGTGCCAGCAGCTCCCGGGGGGGCCGGGCCTATGGCTACACCTTC. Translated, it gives CASSSRGGRAYGYTF.

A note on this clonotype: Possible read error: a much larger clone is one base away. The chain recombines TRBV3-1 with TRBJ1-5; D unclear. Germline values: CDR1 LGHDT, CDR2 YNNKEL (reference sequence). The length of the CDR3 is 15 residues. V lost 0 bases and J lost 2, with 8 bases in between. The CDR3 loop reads CASSQDIVGNQPQHF. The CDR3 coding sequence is TGTGCCAGCAGCCAAGATATAGTAGGCAATCAGCCCCAGCATTTT.

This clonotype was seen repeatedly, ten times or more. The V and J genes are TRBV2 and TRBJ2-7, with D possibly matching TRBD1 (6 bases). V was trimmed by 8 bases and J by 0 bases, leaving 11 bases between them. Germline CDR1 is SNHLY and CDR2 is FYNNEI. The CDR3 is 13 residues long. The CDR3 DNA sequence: TGTGCCAGCGCGCAGGGGAGCTCCTACGAGCAGTACTTC. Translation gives CASAQGSSYEQYF.

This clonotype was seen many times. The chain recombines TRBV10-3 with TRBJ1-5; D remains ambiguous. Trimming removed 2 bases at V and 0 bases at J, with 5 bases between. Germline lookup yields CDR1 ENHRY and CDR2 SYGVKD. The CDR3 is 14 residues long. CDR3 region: CAISESHSNQPQHF. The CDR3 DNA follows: TGTGCCATCAGTGAGAGCCATAGCAATCAGCCCCAGCATTTT.

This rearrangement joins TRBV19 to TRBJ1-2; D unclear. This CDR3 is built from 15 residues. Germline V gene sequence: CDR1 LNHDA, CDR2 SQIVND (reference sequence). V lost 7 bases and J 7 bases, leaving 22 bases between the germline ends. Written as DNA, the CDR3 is TGTGCCAGTACAAGTAAGGACGGAGGTTTGGGTGGCTACACCTTC. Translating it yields CASTSKDGGLGGYTF.

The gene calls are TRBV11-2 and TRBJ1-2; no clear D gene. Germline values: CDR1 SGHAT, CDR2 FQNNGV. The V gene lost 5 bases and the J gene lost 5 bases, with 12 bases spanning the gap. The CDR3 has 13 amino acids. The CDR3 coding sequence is TGTGCCAGCAGCCCCCGGCGGGAGTATGGCTACACCTTC. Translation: CASSPRREYGYTF.

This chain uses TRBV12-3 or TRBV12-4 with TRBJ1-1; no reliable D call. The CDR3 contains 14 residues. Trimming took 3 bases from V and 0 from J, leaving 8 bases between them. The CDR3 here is CASSLTQVNTEAFF. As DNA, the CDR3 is TGTGCCAGCAGTTTGACCCAGGTGAACACTGAAGCTTTCTTT.

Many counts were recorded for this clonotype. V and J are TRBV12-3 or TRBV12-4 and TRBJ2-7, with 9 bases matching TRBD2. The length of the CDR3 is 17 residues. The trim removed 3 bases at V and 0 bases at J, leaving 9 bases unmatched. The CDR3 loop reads CASSFGSGGNPSYEQYF. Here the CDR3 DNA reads TGTGCCAGCAGTTTCGGGAGCGGGGGGAATCCCTCCTACGAGCAGTACTTC.

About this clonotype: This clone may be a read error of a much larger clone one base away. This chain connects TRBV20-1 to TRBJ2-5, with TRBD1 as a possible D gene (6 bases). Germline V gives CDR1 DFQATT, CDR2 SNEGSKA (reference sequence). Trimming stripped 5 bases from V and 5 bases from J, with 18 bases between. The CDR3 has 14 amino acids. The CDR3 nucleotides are TGCAGTGCTCTGGACAGTTCAACCCATGAGACCCAGTACTTC. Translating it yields CSALDSSTHETQYF.